The sequence of this TCR beta chain was determined in a study of T-cell memory formation after mild COVID-19. Notes on the study in general: Contracting CD4+ clones were located mainly in CM and EM, and CD8+ clones in EMRA. Confirmation was lacking for SARS-CoV-2 specificity of second-wave clones that peaked on day 37. Clones shrinking between day 15 and 85 showed a balanced CD4/CD8 split, and those that grew later tilted toward CD4+.

Comment on this clonotype: Its antigen remains unknown.

One entry per CDR3 protein, called by TCRdb with MiXCR from the 5' RACE reads. The top ten hold 20% to 25% of the sample, which has around 390,000 distinct CDR3 sequences, 16% seen once. Looked up from germline, CDR1 is SGHRS and CDR2 is YFSETQ. Trimming left V 2 bases short and J 3 bases short, with 13 bases between. The CDR3 is 15 amino acids. The TCR originated in a man aged 18 to 30 who had mild COVID-19 (a few samples of this study predate the infection). Cell type and time point are not known. The sample taken for sequencing was PBMCs or a T cell subset sorted from them (not recorded which). The rearrangement joins TRBV5-1 to TRBJ2-3; a possible D gene is TRBD2 (7 bases). This CDR3 is CASSFRGASTDTQYF. Here the CDR3 DNA reads TGCGCCAGCAGCTTCCGGGGGGCATCGACAGATACGCAGTATTTT. Supplemented by reference TRBV5-1 and TRBJ2-3, the full variable domain reads KAGVTQTPRYLIKTRGQQVTLSCSPISGHRSVSWYQQTPGQGLQFLFEYFSETQRNKGNFPGRFSGRQFSNSRSEMNVSTLELGDSALYLCASSFRGASTDTQYFGPGTRLTVL.